This T cell receptor beta chain was retrieved from a study of T cell responses to AZD1222 COVID-19 vaccine. Germline CDR1 is SGHRS and CDR2 is YFSETQ. This CDR3 has 14 residues. V dropped 3 bases and J dropped 7; count of bases not matched to a gene: 9. Profiled with immunoSEQ multiplex PCR; TCRdb holds only in-frame clones, not every one. Seen here are around 79,000 clones, 87% observed once, and the top ten hold over 1.2%. The clonotype originates from an adult in good health. V gene TRBV5-1 combines with J gene TRBJ1-2; 7 nucleotides match TRBD1. The sequenced sample was peripheral blood, obtained on day 0 of AZD1222 vaccination. CDR3 amino acids: CASSSGTASIGYTF. The CDR3 DNA follows: TGCGCCAGCAGCTCCGGGACAGCCTCAATTGGCTACACCTTC.